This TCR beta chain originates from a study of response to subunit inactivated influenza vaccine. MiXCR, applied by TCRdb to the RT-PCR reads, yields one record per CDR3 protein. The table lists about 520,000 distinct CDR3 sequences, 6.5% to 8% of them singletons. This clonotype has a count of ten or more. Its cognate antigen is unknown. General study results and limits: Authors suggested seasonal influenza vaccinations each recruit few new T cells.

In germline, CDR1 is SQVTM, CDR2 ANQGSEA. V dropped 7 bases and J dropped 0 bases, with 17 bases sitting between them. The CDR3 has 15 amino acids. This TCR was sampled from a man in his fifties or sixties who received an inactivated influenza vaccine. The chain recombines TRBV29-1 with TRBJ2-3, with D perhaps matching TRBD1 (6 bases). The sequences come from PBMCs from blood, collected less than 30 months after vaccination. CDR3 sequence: CSAQTGSSSTDTQYF. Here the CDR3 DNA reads TGCAGCGCCCAAACAGGGAGTTCTAGCACAGATACGCAGTATTTT.